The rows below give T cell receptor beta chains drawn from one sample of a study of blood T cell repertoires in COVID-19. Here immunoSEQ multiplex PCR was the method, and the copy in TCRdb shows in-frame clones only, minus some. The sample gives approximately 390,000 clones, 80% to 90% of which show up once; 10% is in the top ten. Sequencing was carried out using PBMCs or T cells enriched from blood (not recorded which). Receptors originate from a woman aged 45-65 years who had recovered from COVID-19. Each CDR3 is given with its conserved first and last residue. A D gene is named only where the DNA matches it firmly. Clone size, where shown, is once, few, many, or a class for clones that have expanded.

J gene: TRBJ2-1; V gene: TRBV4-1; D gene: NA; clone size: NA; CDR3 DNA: TGCGCCAGCAGCCAAGGCTCGGCCCGGGTCAATGAGCAGTTCTTC; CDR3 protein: CASSQGSARVNEQFF
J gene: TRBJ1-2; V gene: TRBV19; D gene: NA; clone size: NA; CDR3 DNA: TGTGCCAGTAGTCAGAACCGTGGGAGATCCAATTATGGCTACACCTTC; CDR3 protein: CASSQNRGRSNYGYTF
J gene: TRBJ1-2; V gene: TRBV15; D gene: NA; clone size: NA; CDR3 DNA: TGTGCCACCAGCAGAGATCCCGGGAATAAATATGGCTACACCTTC; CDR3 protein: CATSRDPGNKYGYTF
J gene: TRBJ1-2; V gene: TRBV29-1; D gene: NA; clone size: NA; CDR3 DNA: TGCAGCGTTGATCCGGGGGGCATCTATGGCTACACCTTC; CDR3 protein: CSVDPGGIYGYTF
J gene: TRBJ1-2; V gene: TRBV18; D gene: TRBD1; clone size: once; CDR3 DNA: TGTGCCAGCTCACCGCCGACAGGGCTCGCCTATGGCTACACCTTC; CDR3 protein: CASSPPTGLAYGYTF
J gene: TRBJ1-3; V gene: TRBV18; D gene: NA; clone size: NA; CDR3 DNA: TGTGCCAGCTCACCACCGGGGGGGAAGTTCGGAAACACCATATATTTT; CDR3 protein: CASSPPGGKFGNTIYF
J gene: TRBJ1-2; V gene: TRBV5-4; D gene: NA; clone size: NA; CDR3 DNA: TGTGCCAGCAGCTTACCGGGACAAACTAACTATGGCTACACCTTC; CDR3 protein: CASSLPGQTNYGYTF
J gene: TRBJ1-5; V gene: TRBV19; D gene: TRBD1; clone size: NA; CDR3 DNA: TGTGCCAGCACCGGGACAGGGAATAGCAATCAGCCCCAGCATTTT; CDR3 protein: CASTGTGNSNQPQHF
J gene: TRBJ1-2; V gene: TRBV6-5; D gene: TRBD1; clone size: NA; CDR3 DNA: TGTGCCAGCAGTTTATCTCAGGGGGCGAACTATGGCTACACCTTC; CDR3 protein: CASSLSQGANYGYTF
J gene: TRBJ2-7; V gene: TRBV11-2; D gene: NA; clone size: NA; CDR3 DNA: TGTGCCAGCAGCCCCCGTGAGAGCTTCTACGAGCAGTACTTC; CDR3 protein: CASSPRESFYEQYF
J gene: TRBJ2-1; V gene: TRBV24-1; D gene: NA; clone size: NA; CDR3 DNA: TGTGCCATAGGGGGATACAATGAGCAGTTCTTC; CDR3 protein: CAIGGYNEQFF
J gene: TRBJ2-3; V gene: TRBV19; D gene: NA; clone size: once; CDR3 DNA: TGTGCCAGTAGTATTCCGGGGGAGCCGGTCACAGATACGCAGTATTTT; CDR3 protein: CASSIPGEPVTDTQYF
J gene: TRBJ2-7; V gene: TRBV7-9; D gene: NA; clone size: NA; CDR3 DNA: TGTGCCAGCAGCTCGGTCGTCCTTTCCGAGCAGTACTTC; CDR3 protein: CASSSVVLSEQYF
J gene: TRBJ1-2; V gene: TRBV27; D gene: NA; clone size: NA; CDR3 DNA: TGTGCCAGCAGTTTATCATTGGCAGACTATGGCTACACCTTC; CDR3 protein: CASSLSLADYGYTF
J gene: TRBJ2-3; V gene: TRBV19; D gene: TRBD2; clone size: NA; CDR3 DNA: TGTGCCAGTAGACCGATAGCGGGGCGTGCCACAGATACGCAGTATTTT; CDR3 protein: CASRPIAGRATDTQYF
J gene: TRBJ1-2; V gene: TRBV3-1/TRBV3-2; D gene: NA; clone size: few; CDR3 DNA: TGTGCCAGCAGCCAAGAAGGGGGTCGAGAGGTTAGCTACACCTTC; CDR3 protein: CASSQEGGREVSYTF
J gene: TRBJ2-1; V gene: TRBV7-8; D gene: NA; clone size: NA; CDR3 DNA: TGTGCCAGCAGCCCTGTCCCGGGACAATACAATGAGCAGTTCTTC; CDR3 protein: CASSPVPGQYNEQFF
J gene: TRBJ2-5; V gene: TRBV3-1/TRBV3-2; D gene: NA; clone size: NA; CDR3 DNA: TGTGCCAGCAGCCATCGGGGAGAGACCCAGTACTTC; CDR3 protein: CASSHRGETQYF
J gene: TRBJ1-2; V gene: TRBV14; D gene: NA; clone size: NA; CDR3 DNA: TGTGCCAGCAGCCGGGTAGGGGGGGACTCCTATGGCTACACCTTC; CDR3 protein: CASSRVGGDSYGYTF
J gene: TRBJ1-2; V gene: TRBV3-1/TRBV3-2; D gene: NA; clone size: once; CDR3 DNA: TGTGCCAGCAGCCAAGTTTCGTCACGAAGACTGAGCTATGGCTACACCTTC; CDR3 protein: CASSQVSSRRLSYGYTF
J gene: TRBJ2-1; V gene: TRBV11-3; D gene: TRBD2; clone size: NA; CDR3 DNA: TGTGCCAGCAGCTTAGGACGGACTAGCGGGGGGGCCAATGAGCAGTTCTTC; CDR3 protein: CASSLGRTSGGANEQFF
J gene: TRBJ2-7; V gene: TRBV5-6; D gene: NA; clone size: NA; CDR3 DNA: TGTGCCAGCAGCTTGGGTCACACGACGGGTGAGCAGTACTTC; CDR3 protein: CASSLGHTTGEQYF
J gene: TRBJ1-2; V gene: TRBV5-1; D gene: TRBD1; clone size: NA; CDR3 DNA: TGCGCCAGCAGCTTGGGACAGGGGGCTGGTGGCTACACCTTC; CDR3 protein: CASSLGQGAGGYTF
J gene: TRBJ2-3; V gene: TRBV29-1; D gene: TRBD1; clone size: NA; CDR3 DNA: TGCAGCGTCCAACACGGGACAGCGTTCACAGATACGCAGTATTTT; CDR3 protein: CSVQHGTAFTDTQYF
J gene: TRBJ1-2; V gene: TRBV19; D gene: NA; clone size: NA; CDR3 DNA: TGTGCCAGTAAAGGAGGCTGGGACTACACCTTC; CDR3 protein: CASKGGWDYTF
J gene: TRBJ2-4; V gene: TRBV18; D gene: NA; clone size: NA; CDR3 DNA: TGTGCCAGCTCACCATCCGCTTTCAGTTTCGACAAAAACATTCAGTACTTC; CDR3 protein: CASSPSAFSFDKNIQYF
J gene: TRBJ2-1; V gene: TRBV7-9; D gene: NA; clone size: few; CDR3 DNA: TGTGCCAGCAGCTTAGGAGATCTGAGGACAGTACACAATGAGCAGTTCTTC; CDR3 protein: CASSLGDLRTVHNEQFF
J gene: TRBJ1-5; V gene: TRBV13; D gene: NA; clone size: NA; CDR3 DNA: TGTGCCAGCAGCTTATTGGGAGATCAGCCCCAGCATTTT; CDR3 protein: CASSLLGDQPQHF
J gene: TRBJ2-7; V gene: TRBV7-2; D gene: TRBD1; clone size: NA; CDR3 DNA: TGTGCCAGCAGCTTAGGGGACAGACCCTACGAGCAGTACTTC; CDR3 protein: CASSLGDRPYEQYF
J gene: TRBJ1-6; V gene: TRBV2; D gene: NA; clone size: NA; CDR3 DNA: TGTGCCAGCAGATTCGAGCTTTCGTCGAATTCACCCCTCCACTTT; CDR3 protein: CASRFELSSNSPLHF
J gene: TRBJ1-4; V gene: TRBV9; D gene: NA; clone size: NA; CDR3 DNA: TGTGCCAGCAGCGCAGATATCGGGCAGGGAGAAAAACTGTTTTTT; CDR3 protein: CASSADIGQGEKLFF
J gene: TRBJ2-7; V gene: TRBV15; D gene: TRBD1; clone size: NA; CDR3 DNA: TGTGCCACCAGCAGAATTCAGGGGGACCCCTACGAGCAGTACTTC; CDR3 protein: CATSRIQGDPYEQYF
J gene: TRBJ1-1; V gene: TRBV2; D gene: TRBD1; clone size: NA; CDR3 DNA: TGTGCCAGAGGGAACATACCGGGACAGGGTGACACTGAAGCTTTCTTT; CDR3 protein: CARGNIPGQGDTEAFF
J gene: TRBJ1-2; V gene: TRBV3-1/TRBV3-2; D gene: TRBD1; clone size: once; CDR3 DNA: TGTGCCAGCAGCCTGGGACAGAACTATGGCTACACCTTC; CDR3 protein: CASSLGQNYGYTF
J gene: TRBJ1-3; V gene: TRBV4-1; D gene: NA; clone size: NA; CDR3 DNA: TGCGCCAGCAGCCATGTCCTCAGGGCTGCTGGAAACACCATATATTTT; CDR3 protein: CASSHVLRAAGNTIYF
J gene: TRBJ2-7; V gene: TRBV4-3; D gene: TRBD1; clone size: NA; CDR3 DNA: TGCGCCAGCAGCCAAGATAGGGGGCTATCCTACGAGCAGTACTTC; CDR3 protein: CASSQDRGLSYEQYF
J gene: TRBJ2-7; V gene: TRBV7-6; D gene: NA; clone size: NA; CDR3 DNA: TGTGCCAGCAGCTCCTCACGGGGGATGGCCACCTACGAGCAGTACTTC; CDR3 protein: CASSSSRGMATYEQYF
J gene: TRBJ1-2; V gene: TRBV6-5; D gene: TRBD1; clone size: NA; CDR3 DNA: TGTGCCAGCAGTTACAGGGACAGGCCTTCCGGCTACACCTTC; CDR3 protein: CASSYRDRPSGYTF
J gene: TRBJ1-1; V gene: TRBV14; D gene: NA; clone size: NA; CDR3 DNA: TGTGCCAGCAGCCAAGGTTTTCGGAGGGTCTTCTTT; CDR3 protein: CASSQGFRRVFF
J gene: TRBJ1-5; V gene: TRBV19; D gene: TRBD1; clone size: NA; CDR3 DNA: TGTGCCAGTAGTTCTGACAGGGGGCGGAATCAGCCCCAGCATTTT; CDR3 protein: CASSSDRGRNQPQHF
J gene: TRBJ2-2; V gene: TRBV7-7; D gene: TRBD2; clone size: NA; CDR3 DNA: TGTGCTAGCAGCTTAGCGTCAGTCGCGACTAGCGGAGGCGGGGAGCTGTTTTTT; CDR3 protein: CASSLASVATSGGGELFF
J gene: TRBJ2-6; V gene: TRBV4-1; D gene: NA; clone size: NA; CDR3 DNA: TGCGCCAGCAGCCCACCCCGCGCCCGCTATAGGGCCAACGTCCTGACTTTC; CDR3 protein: CASSPPRARYRANVLTF
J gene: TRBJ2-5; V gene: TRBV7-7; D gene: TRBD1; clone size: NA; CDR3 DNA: TGTGCTAGCAGCCCGGGACAGCTAACTACCCAAGAGACCCAGTACTTC; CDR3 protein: CASSPGQLTTQETQYF